The 26 T cell receptor beta chains below come from one sample, sequenced in a study of CD8 T cells in Susac syndrome. cDNA came from about 0.51 to 1 ug RNA primed by random hexamers. TCRdb analysed the immunoSEQ multiplex PCR reads with MiXCR anew, one entry per CDR3 protein. The sample records some 300,000 distinct CDR3 sequences, 70% to 90% being singletons. The source material was CD8+ T cells from PBMCs. All receptors come from a human donor with multiple sclerosis.

The chain couples TRBV15 to TRBJ2-1; D is perhaps TRBD1 or TRBD2 (5 bases each). V dropped 4 bases and J dropped 4 bases, with 20 bases sitting between them. Germline loops: CDR1 LNHNV, CDR2 YYDKDF (reference sequence). The CDR3 loop spans 17 amino acids. The CDR3 coding sequence is TGTGCCACCAGCATTGAGCTGAAGCGGACATCTTACAATGAGCAGTTCTTC. This translates into CATSIELKRTSYNEQFF.

This clonotype was counted between two and nine times. The DNA for the CDR3 is TGTGCCAGCAGCTTAGCCGTAAAGGGAGAGACCCAGTACTTC. It translates to CASSLAVKGETQYF. The chain is built from TRBV13 and TRBJ2-5; the D is unclear. Germline CDR1 PRHDT, CDR2 FYEKMQ (reference sequence). This CDR3 comprises 14 residues. With 1 base removed from V and 4 bases from J, the gap between germline ends came to 10 bases.

This chain uses TRBV7-9 with TRBJ1-1; maybe TRBD1 (6 bases). The CDR3 has 17 amino acids. Germline CDR1 and CDR2: SEHNR and FQNEAQ (reference sequence). Trimming removed 8 bases from V and 10 bases from J, with 32 bases in between. CDR3: CASRPTSRGWKGVRAFF. The CDR3 DNA sequence: TGTGCCAGCCGACCTACGAGCAGGGGTTGGAAGGGGGTGCGAGCTTTCTTT.

The chain combines TRBV30 with TRBJ1-2, with unresolved D. The V gene's germline CDR1 is GTSNPN and CDR2 SVGIG (reference sequence). The V end was cut by 5 bases, the J end by 4 bases, with 20 bases between. The CDR3 totals 15 residues. This chain's CDR3 is CAWDFGPQLAYGYTF. CDR3 in DNA: TGTGCCTGGGACTTCGGACCCCAGTTGGCCTATGGCTACACCTTC.

The chain recombines TRBV6-5 with TRBJ1-2, with D uncertain. The CDR3 loop spans 13 amino acids. V lost 2 bases and J 3 bases, leaving 7 bases between the germline ends. Germline V CDR1 and CDR2: MNHEY, SVGAGI. CDR3 sequence (DNA): TGTGCCAGCAGTTACGGCGTATACTATGGCTACACCTTC. Translation: CASSYGVYYGYTF.

The chain joins TRBV4-1 to TRBJ1-1, with a weak D call TRBD1 (5 bases). The CDR3 runs 15 residues. The germline V and J ends were trimmed by 6 bases and 1 base, with 15 bases remaining between them. Germline CDR1 MGHRA, CDR2 YSYEKL. Here the CDR3 DNA reads TGCGCCAGCAGTCGGACCGGGACCACGAACACTGAAGCTTTCTTT. Translation gives CASSRTGTTNTEAFF.

The chain joins TRBV13 to TRBJ2-2; 8 bases line up with TRBD1. The CDR3 runs 15 residues. Germline V gives CDR1 PRHDT, CDR2 FYEKMQ (reference sequence). V gave up 6 bases and J gave up 6 bases; unmatched junction bases: 9. The CDR3 DNA reads as TGTGCCAGCAGTCCCGGACAGGGTGCTGCCGGGGAGCTGTTTTTT. Translated, it gives CASSPGQGAAGELFF.

This chain links TRBV10-3 with TRBJ1-2, with D unresolved. V shed 6 bases and J shed 0 bases, with 17 bases lying between them. In germline, CDR1 is ENHRY, CDR2 SYGVKD. This CDR3 contains 16 residues. This CDR3 reads CAISPKKDGANYGYTF. The DNA of the CDR3 is TGTGCCATCAGCCCCAAAAAGGACGGAGCTAACTATGGCTACACCTTC.

This clonotype was detected a few times. The chain links TRBV20-1 to TRBJ2-5; 13 bases align to TRBD2. This CDR3 spans 15 amino acids. V dropped 1 base and J dropped 8; count of bases not matched to a gene: 7. Germline CDR1 is DFQATT and CDR2 is SNEGSKA (reference sequence). The CDR3 nucleotides read TGCAGTGCTAGAGGGCTCGGGACTAGCGGGACTACCCAGTACTTC. It translates to CSARGLGTSGTTQYF.

The V gene is TRBV18, the J gene TRBJ2-2; D gene unclear. The germline V and J ends were trimmed by 4 bases and 1 base, with 10 bases remaining between them. The CDR3 is 15 residues long. Per the germline V gene, CDR1 is KGHSH and CDR2 is LQKENI. The CDR3 reads CASSLLNMNTGELFF. Written as DNA, the CDR3 is TGTGCCAGCTCACTACTAAACATGAACACCGGGGAGCTGTTTTTT.

V is TRBV28 and J is TRBJ2-7; 15 bases agree with TRBD2. This CDR3 is 18 amino acids long. Germline V CDR1 and CDR2: MDHEN, SYDVKM. The V and J ends lost 5 bases and 3 bases, in that order; junction bases with no gene match: 11. DNA of the CDR3: TGTGCCAGCAGTCCTCGGCCGGGACTAGCGGGAGGACTCTACGAGCAGTACTTC. It encodes CASSPRPGLAGGLYEQYF.

Only one count was recorded for this clonotype. This sequence joins TRBV19 and TRBJ1-2; 7 bases agree with TRBD1. The germline CDR1 and CDR2 sequences are LNHDA and SQIVND (reference sequence). The CDR3 is 13 residues long. V was pared by 6 bases and J by 4 bases, with 5 bases of the junction left unmatched. For the CDR3, the DNA is TGTGCCAGTAGCCAACAGGGGAGCTATGGCTACACCTTC. It codes for CASSQQGSYGYTF.

This rearrangement joins TRBV5-6 to TRBJ1-5; possibly TRBD1 for D (6 bases). Between the trimmed V and J ends, which lost 4 bases and 6 bases, there was a span of 11 bases. The CDR3 is made up of 13 amino acids. The germline V gene has CDR1 SGHDT and CDR2 YYEEEE. This CDR3 is CASSQGTTQPQHF. CDR3 coding DNA: TGTGCCAGCAGCCAGGGGACGACTCAGCCCCAGCATTTT.

This chain links TRBV19 with TRBJ1-2; D gene ambiguous. Germline V gives CDR1 LNHDA, CDR2 SQIVND (reference sequence). The CDR3 spans 14 residues. V lost 5 bases and J 3 bases, leaving 13 bases between the germline ends. CDR3 in amino acids: CASSRRNGDYGYTF. The CDR3 DNA reads as TGTGCCAGTAGTCGTCGGAACGGGGACTATGGCTACACCTTC. Full variable domain (rest looked up from reference TRBV19 and TRBJ1-2): DGGITQSPKYLFRKEGQNVTLSCEQNLNHDAMYWYRQDPGQGLRLIYYSQIVNDFQKGDIAEGYSVSREKKESFPLTVTSAQKNPTAFYLCASSRRNGDYGYTFGSGTRLTVV.

This chain joins TRBV30 and TRBJ1-2, with a weak D call TRBD1 (6 bases). This CDR3 has 13 amino acids. In germline, CDR1 is GTSNPN, CDR2 SVGIG (reference sequence). V was pared by 8 bases and J by 5 bases, with 18 bases between. CDR3 amino acids: CAGGGREGYGYTF. The CDR3 nucleotides read TGTGCCGGGGGGGGCAGGGAGGGGTATGGCTACACCTTC.

The rearrangement links TRBV6-5 to TRBJ2-3; D call uncertain. The germline V gene has CDR1 MNHEY and CDR2 SVGAGI. The CDR3 has 11 amino acids. Trimming cost V 2 bases and J 5 bases, with 2 bases left between them. The CDR3 spells CASSYLDTQYF. The CDR3 region has the DNA TGTGCCAGCAGTTACCTAGATACGCAGTATTTT.

This chain joins TRBV27 and TRBJ2-1; D possibly corresponds to TRBD2 (6 bases). This CDR3 comprises 16 residues. V was shortened by 6 bases and J by 0 bases, with 15 bases between the two germline ends. The germline gives CDR1 MNHEY, CDR2 SMNVEV (reference sequence). This CDR3 reads CASSNSAGSSYNEQFF. DNA of the CDR3: TGTGCCAGCAGCAATTCCGCGGGGAGCTCCTACAATGAGCAGTTCTTC.

The CDR3 sequence: CASSGGLASLSGSYNEQFF. The CDR3 DNA sequence: TGTGCCAGCAGCGGGGGACTAGCGAGTCTCTCCGGCTCCTACAATGAGCAGTTCTTC. The V gene is TRBV9, the J gene TRBJ2-1; 10 nucleotides match TRBD2. V lost 3 bases and J lost 0; bases outside the gene matches: 12. CDR1 is SGDLS, CDR2 YYNGEE, per germline. This CDR3 spans 19 amino acids.

J is TRBJ2-5 and V is TRBV25-1; D could derive from TRBD1 or TRBD2 (5 bases each). Looked up from germline, CDR1 is MGHDK and CDR2 is SYGVNS. The CDR3 contains 10 residues. Trimming removed 4 bases from V and 14 bases from J, with 11 bases in between. The CDR3 DNA reads TGTGCCAGCAGTGCGAGGGGATATTACTTC. Translation gives CASSARGYYF.

This clonotype has only a few counts. The gene calls are TRBV12-3 or TRBV12-4 and TRBJ2-7, with TRBD2 matching over 7 bases. V was clipped by 6 bases and J by 5 bases; unmatched bases: 10. This CDR3 spans 14 amino acids. The CDR3 reads CASRVGLEDDEQYF. CDR3 bases: TGTGCCAGCAGGGTCGGACTAGAAGACGACGAGCAGTACTTC.

The V and J genes are TRBV27 and TRBJ1-4; D uncertain. Germline-derived CDR1 and CDR2 are MNHEY and SMNVEV (reference sequence). Between the trimmed V and J ends, which lost 8 bases and 8 bases, there was a span of 9 bases. The CDR3 has 11 amino acids. CDR3 sequence (DNA): TGTGCCAGCGGGGTACGGGAAAAACTGTTTTTT. Protein: CASGVREKLFF.

The rearrangement uses TRBV5-4 and TRBJ1-2; TRBD1 is a possible D gene (5 bases). The V and J ends lost 4 bases and 0 bases respectively, with 10 bases between them. Germline V gene lookup returns CDR1 SGHNT and CDR2 YYREEE (reference sequence). This CDR3 spans 14 amino acids. The DNA for the CDR3 is TGTGCCAGCAGCCCTATGGGGCCTAACTATGGCTACACCTTC. Translated: CASSPMGPNYGYTF.

This clonotype is a singleton in its sample. The V call is TRBV6-6, the J call TRBJ2-1; 10 bases agree with TRBD2. V gave up 2 bases and J gave up 2 bases; unmatched junction bases: 3. From germline, CDR1 is MNHNY and CDR2 SVGAGI (reference sequence). The CDR3 is made up of 16 amino acids. CDR3: CASSYALAGPYNEQFF. The DNA for the CDR3 is TGTGCCAGCAGTTACGCACTAGCGGGACCCTACAATGAGCAGTTCTTC.

This chain joins TRBV7-9 and TRBJ2-7; the D gene is possibly TRBD1 (5 bases). With 5 bases removed from V and 9 bases from J, the gap between germline ends came to 29 bases. Germline V gene data show CDR1 as SEHNR and CDR2 as FQNEAQ (reference sequence). The CDR3 totals 17 residues. CDR3 bases: TGTGCCAGCAGCCATTCGGTGATCGAGGATAGTTCAAGGGGGCAGTACTTC. This encodes CASSHSVIEDSSRGQYF.

In its sample, this clonotype was seen a few times. The chain couples TRBV27 to TRBJ2-1, with 13 bases that match TRBD2. CDR3 length equals 14 residues. V was clipped by 5 bases and J by 7 bases; unmatched bases: 2. Germline V gene sequence: CDR1 MNHEY, CDR2 SMNVEV (reference sequence). The CDR3 sequence is CASSAGLAGNEQFF. CDR3 in DNA: TGTGCCAGCAGTGCGGGACTAGCGGGAAATGAGCAGTTCTTC.

The CDR3 here is CSARDRDNGELFF. In nucleotides, the CDR3 is TGCAGTGCTAGAGACCGAGACAACGGGGAGCTGTTTTTT. The rearrangement joins TRBV20-1 to TRBJ2-2; the D is unclear. Germline loops: CDR1 DFQATT, CDR2 SNEGSKA (reference sequence). Trimming removed 0 bases at V and 7 bases at J, with 9 bases between. This CDR3 is built from 13 residues.